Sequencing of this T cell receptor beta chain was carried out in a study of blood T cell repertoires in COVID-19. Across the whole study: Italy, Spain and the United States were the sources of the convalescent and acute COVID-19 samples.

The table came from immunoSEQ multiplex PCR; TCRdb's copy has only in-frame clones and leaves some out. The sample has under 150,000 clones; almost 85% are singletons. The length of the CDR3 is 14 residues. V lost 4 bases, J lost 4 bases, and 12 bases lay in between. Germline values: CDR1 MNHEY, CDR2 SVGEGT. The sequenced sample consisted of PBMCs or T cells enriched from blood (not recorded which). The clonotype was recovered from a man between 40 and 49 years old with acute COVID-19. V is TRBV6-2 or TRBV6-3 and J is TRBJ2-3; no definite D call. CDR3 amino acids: CASSSSLNSDTQYF. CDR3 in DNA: TGTGCCAGCAGTTCTTCCCTCAACTCAGATACGCAGTATTTT.